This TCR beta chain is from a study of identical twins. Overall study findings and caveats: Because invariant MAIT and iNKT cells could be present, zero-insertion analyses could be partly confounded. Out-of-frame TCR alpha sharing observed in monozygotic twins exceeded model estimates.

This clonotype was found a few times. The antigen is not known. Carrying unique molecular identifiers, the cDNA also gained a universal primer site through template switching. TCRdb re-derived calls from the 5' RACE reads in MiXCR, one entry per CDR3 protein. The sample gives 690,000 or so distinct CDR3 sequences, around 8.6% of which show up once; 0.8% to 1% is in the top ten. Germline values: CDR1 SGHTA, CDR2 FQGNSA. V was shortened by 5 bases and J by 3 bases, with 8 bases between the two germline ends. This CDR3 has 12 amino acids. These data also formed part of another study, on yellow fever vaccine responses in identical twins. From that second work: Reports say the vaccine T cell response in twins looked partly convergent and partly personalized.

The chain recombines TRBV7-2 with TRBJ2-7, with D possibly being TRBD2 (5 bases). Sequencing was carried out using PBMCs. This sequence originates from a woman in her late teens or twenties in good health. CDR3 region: CASSPDYYEQYF. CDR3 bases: TGTGCCAGCAGCCCAGACTACTACGAGCAGTACTTC.